The 16 T cell receptor beta chains given below trace back to one sample, sequenced in a study of blood T cell repertoires in COVID-19 (dated by TCRdb to about 2020). The library was obtained by the immunoSEQ multiplex PCR assay. Drawn from immuneACCESS, this table holds only the in-frame rearrangements with V and J called that TCRdb kept. Clones are partly lost; checked studies trace under half to an unresolved V gene and leave the rest unexplained. This sample has 73,000 or so clones in its table, and around 92% of those were observed once. The ten top clones hold about 12% of the sample. Sequencing was performed on peripheral blood. Source of these receptors: a human donor with active COVID-19. The donor label of this sample is uncertain.

The rearrangement links TRBV5-1 to TRBJ2-7; 8 bases are shared with TRBD1. This CDR3 comprises 14 residues. The germline gives CDR1 SGHRS, CDR2 YFSETQ. Trimming cost V 4 bases and J 6 bases; bases outside gene matches: 9. Here the CDR3 reads CASSTRTGTGEQYF. CDR3 nucleotides: TGCGCCAGCAGCACCCGGACAGGGACGGGCGAGCAGTACTTC.

The CDR3 DNA reads TGTGCCAGCAGTTACTCGATGTCGGGGTTCGGCTACGAGCAGTACTTC. Protein: CASSYSMSGFGYEQYF. V is TRBV6-2 or TRBV6-3 and J is TRBJ2-5; maybe TRBD2 (5 bases). The tail of the sequence fits TRBJ2-7 better, so the J call may be wrong. This CDR3 region has 16 residues. CDR1 and CDR2 from the germline V gene are MNHEY and SVGEGT.

This chain connects TRBV19 to TRBJ2-6; possible D gene TRBD1, 5 bases. The length of the CDR3 is 15 residues. Germline V CDR1 and CDR2: LNHDA, SQIVND (reference sequence). Trimming stripped 3 bases from V and 2 bases from J, with 8 bases between. The CDR3 sequence: CASSMGQTGANVLTF. CDR3 DNA sequence: TGTGCCAGTAGTATGGGGCAGACTGGGGCCAACGTCCTGACTTTC.

This chain connects TRBV27 to TRBJ1-2; 9 bases are shared with TRBD1. Looked up from germline, CDR1 is MNHEY and CDR2 is SMNVEV (reference sequence). CDR3 length: 16 amino acids. J gave up 4 bases and V 0 bases, and 6 bases lay outside the gene matches. In DNA form, the CDR3 reads TGTGCCAGCAGTTTATCGCTGGGACAGGGCCCCTATGGCTACACCTTC. The encoded protein is CASSLSLGQGPYGYTF.

The chain joins TRBV9 to TRBJ1-4; D may be TRBD1 (5 bases). CDR1 and CDR2 (germline): SGDLS, YYNGEE. This CDR3 spans 17 amino acids. V shed 0 bases and J shed 2 bases, with 14 bases lying between them. The CDR3 protein is CASSVATGQSTNEKLFF. The CDR3 nucleotides read TGTGCCAGCAGCGTAGCTACAGGTCAATCTACTAATGAAAAACTGTTTTTT.

The chain couples TRBV4-3 to TRBJ2-7; no definite D call. Trimming took off 0 bases at V and 4 bases at J, with 10 bases between the two ends. This CDR3 is built from 14 residues. Looked up from germline, CDR1 is LGHNA and CDR2 is YSLEER. DNA of the CDR3: TGCGCCAGCAGCCAAGAGGTACATACATACGAGCAGTACTTC. It encodes CASSQEVHTYEQYF.

This chain uses TRBV18 with TRBJ1-5; TRBD1 matches at 12 bases. The junction had 4 bases not matched to a gene; V was cut back by 5 bases and J by 5 bases. This CDR3 contains 15 residues. CDR1 and CDR2 (germline): KGHSH, LQKENI. This chain's CDR3 is CASSKGTGGDQPQHF. The CDR3, as DNA: TGTGCCAGCTCAAAAGGGACAGGGGGCGATCAGCCCCAGCATTTT.

The genes are TRBV6-6 and TRBJ1-5, with D tentatively TRBD1 (5 bases). Germline V lookup: CDR1 MNHNY, CDR2 SVGAGI (reference sequence). There are 12 residues in the CDR3. Deletions cut 8 bases from V and 6 bases from J, with 11 bases between. As DNA, the CDR3 is TGTGCCAGCGGGGGGGAGGGTCAGCCCCAGCATTTT. It yields the protein CASGGEGQPQHF.

The CDR3 sequence is CASSYFAGADYGYTF. CDR3 in DNA: TGTGCCAGCAGCTATTTCGCGGGGGCGGACTATGGCTACACCTTC. This chain uses TRBV7-2 with TRBJ1-2, with D possibly matching TRBD1 (6 bases). Germline values: CDR1 SGHTA, CDR2 FQGNSA. This CDR3 has 15 amino acids. V was pared by 4 bases and J by 3 bases, with 15 bases between.

J is TRBJ2-7 and V is TRBV7-9, with 9 bases identical to TRBD1. The V segment lost 8 bases and the J segment 2 bases; nucleotides outside the gene matches: 7. The CDR3 is 14 residues long. CDR1 is SEHNR, CDR2 FQNEAQ, per germline (reference sequence). The CDR3 DNA is TGTGCCAGCGGCCGGGACAGGGTCCCCTACGAGCAGTACTTC. This gives the protein CASGRDRVPYEQYF.

The rearrangement uses TRBV19 and TRBJ1-1, with D tentatively TRBD1 (5 bases). The CDR3 is 14 residues long. The germline CDR1 and CDR2 sequences are LNHDA and SQIVND (reference sequence). Trimming pared 7 bases from V and 4 bases from J, leaving 16 bases between. This CDR3 is CASTLGGTSTEAFF. As DNA, the CDR3 is TGTGCCAGTACCCTCGGGGGTACCAGCACTGAAGCTTTCTTT. The full variable domain, its missing parts supplied by reference TRBV19 and TRBJ1-1, is DGGITQSPKYLFRKEGQNVTLSCEQNLNHDAMYWYRQDPGQGLRLIYYSQIVNDFQKGDIAEGYSVSREKKESFPLTVTSAQKNPTAFYLCASTLGGTSTEAFFGQGTRLTVV.

The CDR3 nucleotides read TGTGCCAGCAGTTTAATCTCGGGGGAGACCCAGTACTTC. Protein product: CASSLISGETQYF. V gene TRBV28 combines with J gene TRBJ2-5, with a possible D match to TRBD2 (5 bases). The CDR3 consists of 13 residues. Germline CDR1 is MDHEN and CDR2 is SYDVKM. Trimming took 2 bases from V and 5 from J, leaving 9 bases between them. The whole variable domain, filled in from reference TRBV28 and TRBJ2-5, reads DVKVTQSSRYLVKRTGEKVFLECVQDMDHENMFWYRQDPGLGLRLIYFSYDVKMKEKGDIPEGYSVSREKKERFSLILESASTNQTSMYLCASSLISGETQYFGPGTRLLVL.

The chain combines TRBV21-1 with TRBJ2-1; TRBD2 is the table's D call and was not checked against the DNA. TRBV21-1 is given as a pseudogene. CDR3 size: 18 residues. The CDR3 nucleotides read TGTGCCAGCAGCAAATCTTCTACGAGCGGGAGCTCCTACAATGAGCAGTTCTTC. This translates into CASSKSSTSGSSYNEQFF.

This chain uses TRBV7-3 with TRBJ2-1; TRBD2 is a possible D gene (5 bases). The length of the CDR3 is 15 residues. Trimming took 5 bases from V and 1 from J, leaving 12 bases between them. Germline V gives CDR1 SGHTA, CDR2 FQGTGA. The CDR3 here is CASSLELGSYNEQFF. CDR3 coding DNA: TGTGCCAGCAGCCTGGAACTAGGTTCCTACAATGAGCAGTTCTTC.

This clone was counted a single time. The J gene is TRBJ2-1, the V gene TRBV18, with TRBD2 matching 9 bases. The germline V gene encodes CDR1 KGHSH and CDR2 LQKENI. V shed 6 bases, J shed 2 bases, and the junction held 5 bases outside the gene matches. The CDR3 runs to 15 residues. The DNA of the CDR3 is TGTGCCAGCTCTCTCGGGACTAGCCCCTACAATGAGCAGTTCTTC. It specifies CASSLGTSPYNEQFF.

The count of this clone is one. This chain connects TRBV18 to TRBJ1-2, with 7 positions matching TRBD1. CDR3 length: 13 amino acids. The germline gives CDR1 KGHSH, CDR2 LQKENI. V was clipped by 5 bases and J by 6 bases; unmatched bases: 6. CDR3 sequence: CASSSRDSNGYTF. CDR3 bases: TGTGCCAGCTCATCGCGGGACAGTAATGGCTACACCTTC.